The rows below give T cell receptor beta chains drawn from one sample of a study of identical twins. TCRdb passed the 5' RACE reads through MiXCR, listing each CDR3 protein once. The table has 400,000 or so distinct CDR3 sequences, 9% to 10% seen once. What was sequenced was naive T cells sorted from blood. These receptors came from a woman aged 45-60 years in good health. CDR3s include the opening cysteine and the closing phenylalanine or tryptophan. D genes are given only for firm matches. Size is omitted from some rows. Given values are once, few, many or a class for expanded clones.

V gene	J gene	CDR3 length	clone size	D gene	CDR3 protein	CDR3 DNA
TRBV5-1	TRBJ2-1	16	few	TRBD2	CASSLVFPGLADEQFF	TGCGCCAGCAGCTTGGTATTCCCCGGACTAGCGGATGAGCAGTTCTTC
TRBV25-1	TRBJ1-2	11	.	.	CASSVGYGYTF	TGTGCCAGCAGTGTGGGTTATGGCTACACCTTC
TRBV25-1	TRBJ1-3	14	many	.	CASIIRISGNTIYF	TGTGCCAGCATAATCAGGATCTCTGGAAACACCATATATTTT
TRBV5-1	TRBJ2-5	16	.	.	CASSLGVGGNQETQYF	TGCGCCAGCAGCTTGGGGGTAGGCGGGAACCAAGAGACCCAGTACTTC
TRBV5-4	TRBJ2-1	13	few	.	CASSAAPRNEQFF	TGTGCCAGCAGCGCAGCTCCACGGAATGAGCAGTTCTTC
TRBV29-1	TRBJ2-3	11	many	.	CSGSASDTQYF	TGCAGCGGATCTGCGTCGGATACGCAGTATTTT
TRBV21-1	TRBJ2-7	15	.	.	CASSKAAGASYEQYF	TGTGCCAGCAGCAAAGCTGCGGGAGCCTCCTACGAGCAGTACTTC
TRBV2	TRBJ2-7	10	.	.	CASDGDEQYF	TGTGCCAGCGATGGGGACGAGCAGTACTTC
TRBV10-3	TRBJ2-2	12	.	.	CAISEGSLQLFF	TGTGCCATCAGTGAGGGCAGCCTGCAGCTGTTTTTT
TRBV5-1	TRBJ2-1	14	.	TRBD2	CASSLGAGGDEQFF	TGCGCCAGCAGCTTGGGGGCGGGAGGGGATGAGCAGTTCTTC
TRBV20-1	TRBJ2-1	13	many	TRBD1	CSARPDRVNEQFF	TGCAGTGCTAGACCCGACAGGGTTAATGAGCAGTTCTTC
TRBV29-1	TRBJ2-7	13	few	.	CSVEGLDSYEQYF	TGCAGCGTGGAGGGACTTGACTCCTACGAGCAGTACTTC
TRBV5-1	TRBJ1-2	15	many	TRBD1	CASSLQARDSYGYTF	TGCGCCAGCAGCCTCCAGGCCCGGGACAGCTATGGCTACACCTTC
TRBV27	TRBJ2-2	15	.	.	CASSLSGAGTGELFF	TGTGCCAGCAGTTTATCAGGGGCGGGTACCGGGGAGCTGTTTTTT
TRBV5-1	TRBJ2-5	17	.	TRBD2	CASSLAGASGNGETQYF	TGCGCCAGCAGCTTGGCCGGGGCTAGCGGGAATGGTGAGACCCAGTACTTC
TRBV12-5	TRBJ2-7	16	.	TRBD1	CASGFSTGTGSYEQYF	TGTGCTAGTGGTTTTTCAACCGGGACAGGGTCCTACGAGCAGTACTTC
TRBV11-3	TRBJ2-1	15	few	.	CASSRPGQSYNEQFF	TGTGCCAGCAGCCGGCCGGGTCAATCCTACAATGAGCAGTTCTTC
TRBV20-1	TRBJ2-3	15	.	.	CSAEWRATSTDTQYF	TGCAGTGCAGAGTGGCGGGCTACTAGCACAGATACGCAGTATTTT
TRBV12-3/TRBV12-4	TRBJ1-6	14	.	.	CASSFYSNNSPLHF	TGTGCCAGCAGTTTTTATAGCAATAATTCACCCCTCCACTTT
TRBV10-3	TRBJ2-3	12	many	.	CAIRDFTDTQYF	TGTGCCATCAGGGACTTCACAGATACGCAGTATTTT
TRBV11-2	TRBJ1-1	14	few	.	CASSLFLDTTEAFF	TGTGCCAGCAGCTTATTTCTCGATACAACTGAAGCTTTCTTT
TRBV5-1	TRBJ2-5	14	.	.	CASSLGQTQETQYF	TGCGCCAGCAGCTTGGGACAGACCCAAGAGACCCAGTACTTC
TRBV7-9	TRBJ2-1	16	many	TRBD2	CASSLALGLANNEQFF	TGTGCCAGCAGCTTAGCGCTCGGACTAGCGAACAATGAGCAGTTCTTC
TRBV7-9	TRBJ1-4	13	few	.	CASSPYGAEKLFF	TGTGCCAGCAGCCCCTACGGGGCGGAAAAACTGTTTTTT
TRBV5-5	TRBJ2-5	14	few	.	CASSLEGYQETQYF	TGTGCCAGCAGCTTGGAAGGGTACCAAGAGACCCAGTACTTC
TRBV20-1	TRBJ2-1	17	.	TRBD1	CSAPMLGTAPRYGEQFF	TGCAGTGCCCCTATGCTCGGGACAGCTCCTCGATATGGTGAGCAGTTCTTC
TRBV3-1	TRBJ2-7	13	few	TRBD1	CASRETGVYEQYF	TGTGCCAGCAGGGAAACAGGGGTTTACGAGCAGTACTTC
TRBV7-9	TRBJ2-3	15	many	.	CASSSVDSGTDTQYF	TGTGCCAGCAGCTCGGTAGATTCGGGTACAGATACGCAGTATTTT
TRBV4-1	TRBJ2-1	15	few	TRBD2	CASSQGLAGVYEQFF	TGCGCCAGCAGCCAAGGACTAGCGGGAGTCTATGAGCAGTTCTTC
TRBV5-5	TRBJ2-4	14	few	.	CASSSGEVKNIQYF	TGTGCCAGCAGCTCAGGCGAGGTCAAAAACATTCAGTACTTC
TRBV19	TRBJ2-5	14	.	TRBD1	CASSPGQGTPITYF	TGTGCCAGTAGTCCGGGACAGGGGACCCCCATTACCTACTTC
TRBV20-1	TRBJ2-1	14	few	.	CSANRVGDWNEQFF	TGCAGTGCTAACAGGGTAGGGGATTGGAATGAGCAGTTCTTC
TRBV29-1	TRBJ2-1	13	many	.	CSAGGLSYNEQFF	TGCAGCGCCGGAGGGCTCTCCTACAATGAGCAGTTCTTC
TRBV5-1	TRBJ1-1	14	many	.	CASSLGTRDTEAFF	TGCGCCAGCAGCTTGGGAACCCGAGACACTGAAGCTTTCTTT
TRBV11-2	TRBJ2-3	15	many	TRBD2	CASSPGTMPPDTQYF	TGTGCCAGCAGCCCTGGGACTATGCCCCCAGATACGCAGTATTTT
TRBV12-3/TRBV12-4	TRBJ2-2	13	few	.	CASSLTKTGELFF	TGTGCCAGCAGTTTAACCAAGACCGGGGAGCTGTTTTTT
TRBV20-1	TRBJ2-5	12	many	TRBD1	CSAQGVGETQYF	TGCAGTGCACAGGGGGTTGGAGAGACCCAGTACTTC
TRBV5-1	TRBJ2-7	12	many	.	CASSFVEGEQYF	TGCGCCAGCAGCTTCGTGGAGGGCGAGCAGTACTTC
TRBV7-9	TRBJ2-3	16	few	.	CASSFPSGPSTDTQYF	TGTGCCAGCAGCTTCCCCAGCGGACCTAGCACAGATACGCAGTATTTT
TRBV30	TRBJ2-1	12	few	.	CAITPGDKLEFF	TGTGCAATTACACCGGGAGACAAGTTGGAGTTCTTC
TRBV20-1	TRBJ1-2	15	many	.	CSAREEDSGLYGYTF	TGCAGTGCTAGAGAAGAGGACAGCGGACTCTATGGCTACACCTTC
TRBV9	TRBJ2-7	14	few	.	CASSVEAAPYEQYF	TGTGCCAGCAGCGTAGAAGCGGCGCCCTACGAGCAGTACTTC
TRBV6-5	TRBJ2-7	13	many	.	CASSYSGRGEQYF	TGTGCCAGCAGTTACTCGGGGCGAGGCGAGCAGTACTTC
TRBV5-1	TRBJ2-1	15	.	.	CASSSMWSSYNEQFF	TGCGCCAGCAGCTCCATGTGGTCCTCCTACAATGAGCAGTTCTTC
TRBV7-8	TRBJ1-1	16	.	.	CASSLVGGRGNTEAFF	TGTGCCAGCAGCTTAGTCGGAGGCAGGGGGAACACTGAAGCTTTCTTT
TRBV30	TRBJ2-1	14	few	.	CARRRREIGNEQFF	TGTGCCCGCCGCCGCAGGGAGATCGGGAATGAGCAGTTCTTC
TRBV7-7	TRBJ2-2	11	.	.	CASGVPGELFF	TGTGCCAGCGGTGTGCCCGGGGAGCTGTTTTTT
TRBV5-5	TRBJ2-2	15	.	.	CASRVAEKFTGELFF	TGTGCCAGCAGAGTAGCGGAAAAGTTCACCGGGGAGCTGTTTTTT
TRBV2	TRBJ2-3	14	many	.	CASNPWPRTDTQYF	TGTGCCAGCAATCCATGGCCCCGAACAGATACGCAGTATTTT
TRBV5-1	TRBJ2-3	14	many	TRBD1	CASLSDRLTDTQYF	TGCGCCAGCCTCTCGGACAGGCTCACAGATACGCAGTATTTT
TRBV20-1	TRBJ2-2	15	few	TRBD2	CSALDLAVGHGELFF	TGCAGTGCCCTAGATCTAGCGGTAGGGCACGGGGAGCTGTTTTTT
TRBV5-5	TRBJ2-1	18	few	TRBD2	CASSSNAGVAGSYNEQFF	TGTGCCAGCAGTAGTAATGCGGGGGTAGCGGGCTCCTACAATGAGCAGTTCTTC
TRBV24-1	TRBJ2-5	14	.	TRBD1	CATSETGGEETQYF	TGTGCCACCAGTGAGACAGGGGGCGAAGAGACCCAGTACTTC
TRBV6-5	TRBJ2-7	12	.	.	CASGRSSYEQYF	TGTGCCAGCGGGCGTAGCTCCTACGAGCAGTACTTC
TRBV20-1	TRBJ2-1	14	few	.	CSAFGRDFYNEQFF	TGCAGTGCTTTCGGTCGGGATTTCTACAATGAGCAGTTCTTC
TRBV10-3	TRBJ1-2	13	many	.	CAISDRTNYGYTF	TGTGCCATCAGTGACAGAACGAACTATGGCTACACCTTC
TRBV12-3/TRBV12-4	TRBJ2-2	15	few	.	CASSFPRGGTGELFF	TGTGCCAGCAGTTTTCCCAGGGGTGGAACCGGGGAGCTGTTTTTT
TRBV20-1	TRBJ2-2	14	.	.	CSARSPKGTGELFF	TGCAGTGCTAGATCGCCGAAGGGGACCGGGGAGCTGTTTTTT
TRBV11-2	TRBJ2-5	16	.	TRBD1	CASSFQRQGQGETQYF	TGTGCCAGCAGCTTTCAGCGACAGGGGCAGGGCGAGACCCAGTACTTC
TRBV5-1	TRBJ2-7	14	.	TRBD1	CASSSTGQGLWQYF	TGCGCCAGCAGCTCGACCGGACAGGGATTATGGCAGTACTTC